This T cell receptor beta chain comes out of a study of blood T cells in healthy people across ages. Study outcomes and limitations: Roughly linear age-related decline in beta diversity appeared, significant by age roughly 40. More naive CD4+ cells and higher diversity marked long-lived donors relative to aged donors.

Next came a second PCR, run for roughly 6 to 11 cycles, which used a sample-barcoded 5' primer along with a J-beta primer mix. Every sample produced at least 3 million CDR3-containing paired-end reads. Via MiXCR, TCRdb re-called the 5' RACE reads, giving one row per CDR3 protein. The table has 1.5 million to 2 million distinct CDR3 sequences, about 30% seen once. Many counts were recorded for this clonotype. As yet, its antigen is unknown. This CDR3 comprises 15 residues. CDR1 is LNHNV, CDR2 YYDKDF, per germline (reference sequence). V was shortened by 4 bases and J by 0 bases, with 13 bases between the two germline ends.

The rearrangement uses TRBV15 and TRBJ2-7; D possibly corresponds to TRBD2 (6 bases). Sequences were obtained from blood. The TCR was taken from a woman aged 25-40 years in good health. For the CDR3, the DNA is TGTGCCACCAGCACATCCCGGGACTCCTCCTACGAGCAGTACTTC. Protein sequence: CATSTSRDSSYEQYF.